The 7 T cell receptor beta chains below come from one sample, sequenced in a study of cytomegalovirus exposure and HLA in healthy donors. PCR amplification relied on 60 Vbeta primers (plus 13 Jbeta primers). Profiling relied on immunoSEQ multiplex PCR, and the TCRdb table lists in-frame clones only, not all of them. The data show under 170,000 clones, with roughly 80% seen just once and 3.5% held by the top ten. The sample taken for sequencing was PBMCs. Receptors were obtained from a human donor in good health.

V and J are TRBV19 and TRBJ2-5, with TRBD1 as a possible D gene (7 bases). Germline lookup yields CDR1 LNHDA and CDR2 SQIVND (reference sequence). The length of the CDR3 is 15 residues. The V and J ends lost 6 bases and 4 bases respectively, with 18 bases between them. CDR3 bases: TGTGCCAGTAGCCCACCCAACAGGGGAGGAGAGACCCAGTACTTC. Translating it yields CASSPPNRGGETQYF.

The rearrangement links TRBV28 to TRBJ2-2; tentative D call: TRBD1 (6 bases). The CDR3 has 14 amino acids. Germline CDR1 and CDR2: MDHEN and SYDVKM. V gave up 6 bases and J gave up 6 bases, with 14 bases separating them. The CDR3 sequence: CASSPRGFPGELFF. CDR3 nucleotide sequence: TGTGCCAGCAGCCCAAGGGGGTTCCCCGGGGAGCTGTTTTTT.

The chain couples TRBV27 to TRBJ2-2, with D possibly TRBD1 on 7 matching bases. Trimming took off 5 bases at V and 4 bases at J, with 20 bases between the two ends. CDR3 size: 17 residues. Germline V gives CDR1 MNHEY, CDR2 SMNVEV (reference sequence). CDR3 loop: CASSIRSGGGGTGELFF. The CDR3 nucleotides are TGTGCCAGCAGTATTAGGTCAGGGGGAGGCGGCACCGGGGAGCTGTTTTTT.

V gene TRBV5-6 combines with J gene TRBJ2-5, with 10 nucleotides matching TRBD2. The CDR3 contains 17 residues. V was pared by 2 bases and J by 4 bases, with 11 bases of the junction left unmatched. Germline CDR1 reads SGHDT; CDR2 reads YYEEEE. The CDR3, as DNA: TGTGCCAGCAGCTTTCATCTCAGCGGGGGGGCCCTAGAGACCCAGTACTTC. This translates into CASSFHLSGGALETQYF.

The rearrangement uses TRBV28 and TRBJ1-2, with 7 bases matching TRBD1. This CDR3 comprises 16 residues. Germline CDR1 and CDR2: MDHEN and SYDVKM. Trimming cost V 4 bases and J 3 bases; bases outside gene matches: 11. This chain's CDR3 is CASSSEGAGTDYGYTF. The DNA for the CDR3 is TGTGCCAGCAGTTCGGAAGGGGCTGGGACAGACTATGGCTACACCTTC.

The chain couples TRBV6-1 to TRBJ1-1; the D gene is possibly TRBD1 (6 bases). CDR1 MNHNS and CDR2 SASEGT come from the germline V gene. V lost 8 bases to trimming and J lost 6 bases, with 10 bases between them. The CDR3 is 11 residues long. CDR3 protein: CASDDRSEAFF. The CDR3 DNA is TGTGCCAGCGACGACAGGTCTGAAGCTTTCTTT.

This clone was counted a single time. The chain carries TRBV2 and TRBJ1-1; 10 bases are shared with TRBD1. CDR1 SNHLY and CDR2 FYNNEI come from the germline V gene. V shed 6 bases and J 2 bases; nucleotides not matched to a gene: 3. CDR3 length: 14 amino acids. The CDR3 coding sequence is TGTGCCAGCAGGGACAGGGGGATTAACACTGAAGCTTTCTTT. Translated: CASRDRGINTEAFF.